This TCR beta chain was captured in a study of shared clonotypes between healthy human individuals. Overall study: The study enrolled two women and a few men aged 18 to 49.

To note about this clone: Antigen unknown.

V was cut by 4 bases and J by 5 bases, with 15 bases left in between. This CDR3 contains 15 residues. Germline V gene lookup returns CDR1 SGDLS and CDR2 YYNGEE. Study observations and caveats: Sampling covered nothing but blood. Tissue TCR repertoires likely differ from those found in blood.

An approximately 180 ng quantity of DNA, tens of thousands of T cell genomes, went into the sorted-subset replicate PCRs. The repertoire was sequenced with immunoSEQ multiplex PCR; TCRdb's copy has only in-frame clones and lacks some. The table records 980,000 or so clones, approximately 80% of them present only once. This receptor was taken from a man aged 18 to 35 in good health. The source material was memory CD4+ T cells sorted from blood. The subset is: CD45RA-negative fraction. The chain has TRBV9 and TRBJ2-2; no clear D. For the CDR3, the DNA is TGTGCCAGCAGCCCCATGTATTTAGCTACCGGGGAGCTGTTTTTT. Protein sequence: CASSPMYLATGELFF.